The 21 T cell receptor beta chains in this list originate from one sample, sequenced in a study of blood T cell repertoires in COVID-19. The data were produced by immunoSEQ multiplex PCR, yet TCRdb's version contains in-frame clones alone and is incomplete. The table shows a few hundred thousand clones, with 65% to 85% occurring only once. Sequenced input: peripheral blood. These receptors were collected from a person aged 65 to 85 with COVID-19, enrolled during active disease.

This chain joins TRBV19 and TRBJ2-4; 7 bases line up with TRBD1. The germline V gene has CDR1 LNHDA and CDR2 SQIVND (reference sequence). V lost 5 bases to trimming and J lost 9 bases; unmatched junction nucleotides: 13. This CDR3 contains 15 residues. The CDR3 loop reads CASSRDRGYTSIQYF. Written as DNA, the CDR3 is TGTGCCAGTAGTCGGGACAGAGGATATACAAGCATTCAGTACTTC.

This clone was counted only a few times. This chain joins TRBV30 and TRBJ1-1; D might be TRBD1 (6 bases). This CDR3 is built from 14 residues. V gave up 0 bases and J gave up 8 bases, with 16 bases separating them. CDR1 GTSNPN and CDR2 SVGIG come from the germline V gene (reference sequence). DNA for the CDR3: TGTGCCTGGAGTGTACAGGGTGTAGAGCGCGAAGCTTTCTTT. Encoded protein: CAWSVQGVEREAFF.

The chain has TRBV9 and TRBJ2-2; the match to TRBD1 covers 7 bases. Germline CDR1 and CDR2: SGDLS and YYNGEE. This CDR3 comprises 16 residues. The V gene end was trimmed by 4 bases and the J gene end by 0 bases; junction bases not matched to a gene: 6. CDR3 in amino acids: CASSMGQGANTGELFF. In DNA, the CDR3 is TGTGCCAGCAGCATGGGGCAGGGGGCGAACACCGGGGAGCTGTTTTTT.

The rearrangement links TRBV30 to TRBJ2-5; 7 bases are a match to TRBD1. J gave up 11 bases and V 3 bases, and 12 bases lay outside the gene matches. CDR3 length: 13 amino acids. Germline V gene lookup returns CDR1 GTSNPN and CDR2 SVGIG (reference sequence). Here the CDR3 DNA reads TGTGCCTGGAGCAAAAGTCCACAGGGGCCTCAGTACTTC. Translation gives CAWSKSPQGPQYF.

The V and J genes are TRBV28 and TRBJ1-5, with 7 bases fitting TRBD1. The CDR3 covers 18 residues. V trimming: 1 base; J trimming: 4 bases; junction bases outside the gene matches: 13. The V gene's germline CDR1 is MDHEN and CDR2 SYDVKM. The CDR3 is CASSLLWTGFGSNQPQHF. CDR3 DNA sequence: TGTGCCAGCAGTTTATTATGGACAGGCTTTGGTAGTAATCAGCCCCAGCATTTT.

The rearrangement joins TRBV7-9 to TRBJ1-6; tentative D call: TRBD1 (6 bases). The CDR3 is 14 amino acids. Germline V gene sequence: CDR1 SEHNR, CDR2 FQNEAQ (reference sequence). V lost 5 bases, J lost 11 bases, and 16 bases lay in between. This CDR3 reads CASSAEDRLAPLHF. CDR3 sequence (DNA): TGTGCCAGCAGCGCCGAAGACAGGCTGGCACCCCTCCACTTT.

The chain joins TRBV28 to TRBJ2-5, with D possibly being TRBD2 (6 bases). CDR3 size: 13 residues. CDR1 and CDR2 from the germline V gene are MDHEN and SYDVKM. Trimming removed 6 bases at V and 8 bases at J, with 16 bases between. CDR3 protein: CASSPGTFVTQYF. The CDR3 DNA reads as TGTGCCAGCAGCCCCGGGACTTTTGTCACCCAGTACTTC.

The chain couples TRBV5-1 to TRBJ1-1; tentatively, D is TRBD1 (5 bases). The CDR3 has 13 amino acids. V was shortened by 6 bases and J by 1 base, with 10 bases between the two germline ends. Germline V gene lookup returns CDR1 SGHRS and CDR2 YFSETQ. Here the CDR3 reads CASTRDGNTEAFF. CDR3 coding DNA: TGCGCCAGCACGCGGGACGGGAACACTGAAGCTTTCTTT.

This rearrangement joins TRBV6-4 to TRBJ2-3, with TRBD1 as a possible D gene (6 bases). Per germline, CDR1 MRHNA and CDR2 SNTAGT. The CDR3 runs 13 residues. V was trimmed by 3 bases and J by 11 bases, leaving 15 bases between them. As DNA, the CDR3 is TGTGCCAGCAGTGAGACGGACAGACACCGGCAGTATTTT. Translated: CASSETDRHRQYF.

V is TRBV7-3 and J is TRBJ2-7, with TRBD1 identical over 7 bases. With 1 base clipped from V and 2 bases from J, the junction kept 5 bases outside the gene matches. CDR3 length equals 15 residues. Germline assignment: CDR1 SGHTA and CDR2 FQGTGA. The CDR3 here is CASSLIGTETYEQYF. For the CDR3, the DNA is TGTGCCAGCAGCTTAATCGGGACAGAGACCTACGAGCAGTACTTC.

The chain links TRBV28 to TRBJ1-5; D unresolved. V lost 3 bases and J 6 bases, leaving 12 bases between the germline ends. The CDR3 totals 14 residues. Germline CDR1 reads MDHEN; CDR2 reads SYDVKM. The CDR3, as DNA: TGTGCCAGCAGTTTTTCCCTAGGAGGTCAGCCCCAGCATTTT. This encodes CASSFSLGGQPQHF.

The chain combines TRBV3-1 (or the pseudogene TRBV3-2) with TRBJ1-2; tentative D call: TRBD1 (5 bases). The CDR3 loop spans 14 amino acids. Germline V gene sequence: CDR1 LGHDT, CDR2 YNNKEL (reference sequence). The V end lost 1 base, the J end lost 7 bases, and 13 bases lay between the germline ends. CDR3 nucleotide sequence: TGTGCCAGCAGCCAAGGCTGGGGCGTTAGTGGCTACACCTTC. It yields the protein CASSQGWGVSGYTF.

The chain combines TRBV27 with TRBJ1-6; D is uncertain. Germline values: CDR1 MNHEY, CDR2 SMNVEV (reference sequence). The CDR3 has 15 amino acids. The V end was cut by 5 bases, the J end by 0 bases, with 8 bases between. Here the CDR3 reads CASSEGFSYNSPLHF. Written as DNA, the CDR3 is TGTGCCAGCAGTGAGGGTTTCTCCTATAATTCACCCCTCCACTTT.

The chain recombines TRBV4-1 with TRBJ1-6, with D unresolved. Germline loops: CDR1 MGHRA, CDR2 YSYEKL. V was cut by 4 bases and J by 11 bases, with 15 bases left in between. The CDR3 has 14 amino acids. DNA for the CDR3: TGCGCCAGCAGCCTAGCAGGAGGTTTCGCACCCCTCCACTTT. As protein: CASSLAGGFAPLHF.

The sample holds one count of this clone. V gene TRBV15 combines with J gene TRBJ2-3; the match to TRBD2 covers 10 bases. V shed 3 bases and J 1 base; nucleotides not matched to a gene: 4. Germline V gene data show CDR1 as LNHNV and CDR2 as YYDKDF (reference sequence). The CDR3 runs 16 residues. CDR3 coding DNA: TGTGCCACCAGCAGTCTAGCGGGGGCGGGCACAGATACGCAGTATTTT. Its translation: CATSSLAGAGTDTQYF.

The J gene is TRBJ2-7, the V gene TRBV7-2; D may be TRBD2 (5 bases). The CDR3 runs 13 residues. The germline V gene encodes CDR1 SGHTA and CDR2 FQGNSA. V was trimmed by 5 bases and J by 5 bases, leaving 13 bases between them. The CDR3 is CASSPSGNHEQYF. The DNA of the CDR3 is TGTGCCAGCAGCCCCAGCGGTAACCACGAGCAGTACTTC.

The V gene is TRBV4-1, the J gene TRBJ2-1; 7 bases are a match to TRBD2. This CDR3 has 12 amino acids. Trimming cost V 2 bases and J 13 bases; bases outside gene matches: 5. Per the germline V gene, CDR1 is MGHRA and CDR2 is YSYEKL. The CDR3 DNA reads TGCGCCAGCAGCCAATTGGGACTAATTCAGTTCTTC. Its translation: CASSQLGLIQFF.

The CDR3 spells CASSSRGGSGELFF. The CDR3 DNA is TGTGCCAGCAGCTCCAGGGGTGGTTCCGGGGAGCTGTTTTTT. This chain uses TRBV7-2 with TRBJ2-2, with D possibly being TRBD1 (6 bases). Germline CDR1 SGHTA, CDR2 FQGNSA. The V gene lost 4 bases and the J gene lost 6 bases, with 12 bases spanning the gap. The CDR3 contains 14 residues.

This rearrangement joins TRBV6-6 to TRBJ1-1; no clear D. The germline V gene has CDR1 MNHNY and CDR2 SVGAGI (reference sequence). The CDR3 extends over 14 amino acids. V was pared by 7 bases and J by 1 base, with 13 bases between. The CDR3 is CASKEREPNTEAFF. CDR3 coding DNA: TGTGCCAGCAAGGAGCGGGAGCCGAACACTGAAGCTTTCTTT.

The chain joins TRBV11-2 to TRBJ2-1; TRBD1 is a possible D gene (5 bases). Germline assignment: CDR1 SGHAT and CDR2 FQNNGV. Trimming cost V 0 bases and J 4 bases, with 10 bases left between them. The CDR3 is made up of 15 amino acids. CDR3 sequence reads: CASSLDPGQYNEQFF. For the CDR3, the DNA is TGTGCCAGCAGCTTAGATCCAGGGCAGTACAATGAGCAGTTCTTC.

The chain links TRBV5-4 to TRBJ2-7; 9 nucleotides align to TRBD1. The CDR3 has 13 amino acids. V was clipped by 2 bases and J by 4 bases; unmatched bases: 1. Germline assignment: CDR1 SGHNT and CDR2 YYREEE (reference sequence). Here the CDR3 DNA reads TGTGCCAGCAGCTTAGGGACAGGGTACGAGCAGTACTTC. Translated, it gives CASSLGTGYEQYF.